The T cell receptor (beta chain) described here comes from a study of cytomegalovirus exposure and HLA in healthy donors (dated 2017 in TCRdb). Looking at the study overall: In an earlier analysis of roughly 590 of the donors, 276 Gb of sequence data and approximately 120 million unique TCR beta sequences from roughly 180 million T cells were reported. Roughly 5 DR-DQ haplotypes were handled as single units for association and clustering, since linkage in the cohort was strong. In a later genetic analysis, genome-wide SNP genotypes for about three fifths of the roughly 670 donors were used, and that subset was treated as a discovery cohort. HLA typing included class I and class II loci at four-digit resolution. To study patterns of TCR occurrence, a later analysis re-analyzed previously published TCR beta repertoires from under 750 donors and added high-resolution HLA genotyping. Donor age, sex, ethnicity and CMV serostatus were collected together with the repertoire data. In an earlier analysis of 500 to 650 of the donors, high-throughput TCR beta sequencing was used to judge whether each TCR beta V gene segment behaved as functional or pseudogenic. Typing coverage differed by locus: A, B, C, DRB1 and DQB1 were typed in roughly 629-640 donors, DQA1 in 522, DPA1 in 600 to 610, and DPB1 in 400 to 490. Using immunosequencing, the study profiled T cell repertoires from around 670 subjects and related those repertoires to cytomegalovirus serostatus. The study was designed to test whether signatures of past pathogen exposure could be identified by cataloging public T cell receptors. In addition to the first cohort of several hundred subjects, a separate validation cohort of under 150 different subjects was used. Rather than using new phenotypic data, the later analysis identified candidate immune exposures from TCR beta sequences and from how often those sequences occurred across donors. The study combined high-throughput TCR immunosequencing, statistical association of individual TCRs with disease status, and machine learning to predict cytomegalovirus infection status. An early release covering more than 500 HLA-typed donors comprised about 300 gigabases of sequencing data and 65 million to 100 million unique TCR sequences. Among the roughly 380 genotyped donors, approximately 81% belonged to the genetic ancestry cluster associated with self-reported Caucasian donors. On average, roughly 250,000 unique TCR beta nucleotide sequences were sequenced per donor among fewer than 500 genotyped donors of the cohort, with 15% to 20% of those sequences being non-productive. All discovery cohort repertoires had been generated on a single sequencing platform.

Its CDR3 holds 16 amino acids, cysteine through phenylalanine. Only the CDR3 DNA stays, 48 bases, in frame from base 1. Cut back by 6 bases and 4 bases, the V and J ends lie 19 bases apart. The germline V gene supplies CDR1 MDHEN and CDR2 SYDVKM. The cohort consisted of 600 to 750 healthy bone marrow donors. At the time of sampling, every cohort member was nominally healthy, though immune exposures that went unrecorded were likely present. The donor tested CMV seropositive and was one of the 289 seropositive cohort members. A peripheral blood sample was provided by each donor, and peripheral blood mononuclear cells were used for TCR beta sequencing. Genomic DNA was extracted from the blood cell samples with the Qiagen DNeasy Blood Extraction Kit. The method was the immunoSEQ multiplex PCR assay. For the multiplex PCR, a mixture combining 60 forward primers for TCR Vbeta segments and 13 reverse primers for TCR Jbeta segments was used. The CDR3 region of rearranged TCR beta genes was amplified from genomic DNA by a multiplex PCR assay. Amplified TCR beta libraries were sequenced as 87-base-pair reads on the Illumina HiSeq System. The study's processing was this. A later analysis counted tens of millions of unique TCR beta chains across the 666 repertoires, and 10 million to 11 million of these chains were shared by at least two donors. A nearest-neighbor algorithm error-corrected the raw reads and collapsed the reads into unique sequences, merging closely related sequences to remove PCR and sequencing errors. CDR3 sequences were aligned to IMGT reference sequences to assign V, D and J gene segments. For a sequence to be retained, a match of at least six nucleotides was required to both a V gene segment and a J gene segment. A rearrangement counted as productive if the CDR3 had no stop codons and remained in frame with V and J, and every other rearrangement counted as non-productive. Following IMGT convention, CDR3 was defined as the stretch from the second conserved V-encoded cysteine up to the conserved J-encoded phenylalanine. The earlier analysis of some 540 of the donors excluded any sequence lacking an unambiguous match to a single V gene segment. In an earlier analysis of several hundred of the donors, V segments were called functional above 56.7% productive rearrangements and were called segregating when the between-donor standard deviation exceeded 5%. A statistical classification framework was built to diagnose cytomegalovirus status from the catalog of TCR beta chain sequences. In a later analysis, TCR nucleotide sequences were compared against IMGT/GENE-DB human TR gene sequences so that V and J genes could be assigned. In a later analysis, CDR3 sequences and most-parsimonious VDJ recombination scenarios were assigned using the TCRdist pipeline. In a later analysis, each TCR beta chain was defined by its CDR3 amino acid sequence together with its V-gene family, and reads lacking a unique V-gene family were excluded. To address suspected cross-contamination and a sequencing artifact, a later analysis removed over 500 highly shared, low-generation-probability nucleotide sequences. In a later analysis, a clonal expansion index was calculated for each public chain from normalized within-repertoire ranks of inferred template counts. A later analysis computed generation probabilities with a VDJ recombination model fitted to out-of-frame rearrangements, and checked the results against IGoR. Hypergeometric tests were used in a later analysis to score TCR-TCR, TCR-HLA and TCR-CMV co-occurrence, with a repertoire-size bias correction applied to the TCR pairs. To estimate false discovery rates, a later analysis permuted the HLA or CMV assignments 20 times. A later analysis grouped co-occurring TCRs with DBSCAN, adding TCRdist sequence similarity when clustering within HLA-allele-positive subsets. For co-occurrence clustering, repertoires with fewer than 30,000 or more than 120,000 public chains were excluded, along with roughly five repertoires with anomalous nucleotide sharing. TCRdb carries this immuneACCESS record with in-frame sequences only. Its versions omit some clonotypes, under half of them owing to an unresolved V gene in the studies checked, with the rest unexplained. V, J and clone size are taken as reported in that table, and D and trimming were inferred from the DNA itself. The sample yields roughly 190,000 clones; approximately 80% were counted once. The ten most abundant clones make up roughly an eighth of the sample.

Points the paper makes about the study in general: Only TCR beta chains were sequenced in this cohort, and the absence of alpha or paired-chain data limited detectable features. In a later analysis, the rate of TCR association differed among HLA loci, with DRB1 alleles having the most associated TCRs and HLA-C alleles having the fewest. Compared with equally common non-associated chains, HLA-associated TCR beta chains in a later analysis were more clonally expanded and had lower generation probabilities. A later genetic analysis reported fewer N-insertions in productive TCRs among donors in an Asian-associated ancestry cluster than the approximately 700-donor mean. V-gene and J-gene trimming of TCR beta chains was associated with a missense DCLRE1C variant in a later genetic analysis, and the association was replicated in an independent cohort. Most TCR sequences were observed very rarely across donors, whereas some public TCRs were present in many individuals. A later analysis reported that several top co-occurrence clusters appeared linked to parvovirus B19, influenza, CMV and Epstein-Barr virus. A group of highly shared sequence variants was considered likely to be a technical artifact of the sequencing pipeline. A further reported finding was that TCR beta sequences accurately predicted the HLA-A and HLA-B alleles for most subjects in the first cohort. A later analysis associated roughly 17,000 TCR beta sequences with specific HLA alleles at a false discovery rate of 0.05. The authors suggested that the approach could potentially be generalized to other disease states and immunological phenotypes. The study gave a list of about 170 TCR beta chains associated with cytomegalovirus. Most CMV-associated TCR beta chains appeared to be HLA-restricted in a later analysis, and the HLA associations seemed to be driven largely by CMV exposure. The only immune exposure information available for the cohort was CMV serostatus. The earlier analysis of around 600 of the donors excluded around 17 rarely observed V segments, including chromosome 9 orphons, because counts were too low. HLA typing was unavailable for some donors at each locus, so association tests used only the typed subset. Roughly uniform sequencing depth across donors was assumed in presence/absence analyses, although this assumption may not hold. Because the 87-base-pair reads could not distinguish some IMGT-functional V segments, including TRBV6-2 and TRBV6-3, those segments were excluded. In vitro tests confirmed that a few of the cytomegalovirus-associated TCR beta chains recognize cytomegalovirus antigens. The classifier was reported to diagnose cytomegalovirus status with high specificity and sensitivity in both the original cohort and the validation cohort. When HLA alleles, especially DR and DQ, strongly co-occurred, TCR associations were difficult to assign to individual alleles. An earlier analysis of some 560 of the donors showed that most TCR beta V segments appeared in productive rearrangements either about 87% or about 30% of the time, which broadly matched IMGT annotations. Linkage disequilibrium might explain the correlated functional status among segregating V segments, but an unknown experimental factor could not be ruled out.

About this clone: Its antigen target is currently unknown. Per-base qualities were not stored, and no clone one base away is much larger.

The sequencing input was PBMCs. The sequence links TRBV28 to TRBJ1-3; TRBD1 is a weak D gene call, 6 bases matching. The receptor was derived from a young woman in good health and CMV-seropositive. The CDR3 region: CASSKKGGVSGNTIYF. The DNA sequence reads TGTGCCAGCAGCAAAAAAGGGGGAGTATCAGGAAACACCATATATTTT.